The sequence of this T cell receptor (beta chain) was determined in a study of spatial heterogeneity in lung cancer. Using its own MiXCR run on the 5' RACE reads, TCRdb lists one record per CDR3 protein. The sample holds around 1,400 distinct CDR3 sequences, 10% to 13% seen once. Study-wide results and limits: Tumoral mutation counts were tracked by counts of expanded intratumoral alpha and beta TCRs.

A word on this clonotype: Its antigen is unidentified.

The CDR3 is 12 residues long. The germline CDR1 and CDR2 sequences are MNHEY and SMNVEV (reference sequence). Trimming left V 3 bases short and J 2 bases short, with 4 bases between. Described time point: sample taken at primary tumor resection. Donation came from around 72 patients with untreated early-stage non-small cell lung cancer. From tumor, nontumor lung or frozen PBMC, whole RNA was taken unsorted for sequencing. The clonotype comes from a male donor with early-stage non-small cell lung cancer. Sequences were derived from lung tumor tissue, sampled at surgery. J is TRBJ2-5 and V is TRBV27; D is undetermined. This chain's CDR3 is CASSLDQETQYF. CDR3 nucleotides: TGTGCCAGCAGTTTGGATCAAGAGACCCAGTACTTC.